Reported below is one T cell receptor beta chain. Clones were sequenced by immunoSEQ multiplex PCR, and TCRdb holds only the in-frame ones, with some missing. The sample includes roughly 50,000 clones, around four fifths of them seen just once. The source of the sample is a study of blood T cell repertoires in COVID-19. The clonotype was recovered from a middle-aged man with acute or convalescent COVID-19. Sequencing was performed on peripheral blood.

In nucleotides, the CDR3 is TGTGCCAGCAGCGGCCGACTAGCGGGAGTTGGGGATACGCAGTATTTT. It codes for CASSGRLAGVGDTQYF. The chain joins TRBV9 to TRBJ2-3, with TRBD2 matching 12 bases. Germline loops: CDR1 SGDLS, CDR2 YYNGEE. The CDR3 contains 16 residues. Trimming cost V 3 bases and J 6 bases; bases outside gene matches: 8.